The entry below gives a single T cell receptor beta chain sequence along with its context. These data are taken from a study of Tregs in tolerant kidney transplant recipients. Profiled with immunoSEQ multiplex PCR; TCRdb holds only in-frame clones, not every one. The data hold tens of thousands of clones, with roughly nine tenths observed a single time. This material consisted of CD4+ T cells from blood, taken before the transplant. The origin of this receptor is a human donor who received a combined kidney and bone marrow transplant.

The CDR3 loop reads CASSPGTSGRASADTQYF. Written as DNA, the CDR3 is TGTGCCAGCAGCCCCGGTACTAGCGGGAGGGCCTCGGCAGATACGCAGTATTTT. J is TRBJ2-3 and V is TRBV11-2; TRBD2 aligns across 13 bases. Germline V CDR1 and CDR2: SGHAT, FQNNGV. J was trimmed by 4 bases and V by 5 bases; bases with no gene match: 12. This CDR3 spans 18 amino acids.